These 26 T cell receptor beta chains share one sample of origin, sequenced in a study of blood T cell repertoires in COVID-19 (dated by TCRdb to the early 2020s). Receptors were amplified or captured by the immunoSEQ multiplex PCR assay. The table was pulled from immuneACCESS by TCRdb, which kept in-frame rearrangements only. Such tables lose some clones; where checked, under half of the loss comes from unresolved V genes, and the rest has no known cause. Across this sample there are about 310,000 clones, with about 90% seen only once. Of the sample, more than 0.85% falls within the top ten clones. The sequenced sample was peripheral blood. These TCRs come from a middle-aged woman with COVID-19, enrolled during active disease.

The J gene is TRBJ1-2, the V gene TRBV4-2, with 7 bases aligning to TRBD1. V shed 3 bases, J shed 1 base, and the junction held 5 bases outside the gene matches. Germline assignment: CDR1 LGHNA and CDR2 YNFKEQ. The CDR3 extends over 15 amino acids. CDR3 coding DNA: TGTGCCAGCAGCCAGGTCCACAGGGGTAACTATGGCTACACCTTC. It yields the protein CASSQVHRGNYGYTF.

The V call is TRBV5-6, the J call TRBJ1-1; D is unclear. V gave up 0 bases and J gave up 5 bases, with 11 bases separating them. This CDR3 has 14 residues. Germline V gene sequence: CDR1 SGHDT, CDR2 YYEEEE. DNA of the CDR3: TGTGCCAGCAGCTTGGGGTCCCGAGAGACTGAAGCTTTCTTT. It is translated as CASSLGSRETEAFF.

This clone came up once. The rearrangement uses TRBV19 and TRBJ2-5, with D unresolved. The germline CDR1 and CDR2 sequences are LNHDA and SQIVND (reference sequence). This CDR3 is built from 15 residues. The V and J ends lost 6 bases and 3 bases respectively, with 17 bases between them. The CDR3 region is CASSPKRGREETQYF. In DNA, the CDR3 is TGTGCCAGTAGCCCCAAACGAGGCAGAGAAGAGACCCAGTACTTC.

The chain combines TRBV7-9 with TRBJ1-6; maybe TRBD1 (5 bases). In germline, CDR1 is SEHNR, CDR2 FQNEAQ (reference sequence). V was clipped by 6 bases and J by 16 bases, with 19 bases between them. This CDR3 has 13 amino acids. CDR3 protein: CASRPLPGMGLHF. The CDR3 DNA sequence: TGTGCCAGCAGACCCTTGCCAGGGATGGGGCTCCACTTT.

The chain uses TRBV28 and TRBJ2-4; D perhaps matches TRBD1 (5 bases). Germline V gives CDR1 MDHEN, CDR2 SYDVKM. The V gene lost 2 bases and the J gene lost 6 bases, with 8 bases spanning the gap. The CDR3 totals 13 residues. The CDR3 DNA reads as TGTGCCAGCAGTTTAAGGCAGGGAAACATTCAGTACTTC. It translates to CASSLRQGNIQYF.

This chain joins TRBV7-9 and TRBJ2-5, with D perhaps matching TRBD2 (7 bases). The germline V gene has CDR1 SEHNR and CDR2 FQNEAQ (reference sequence). With 4 bases removed from V and 5 bases from J, the gap between germline ends came to 20 bases. The CDR3 extends over 16 amino acids. CDR3 in amino acids: CASSSKTSRQGETQYF. Here the CDR3 DNA reads TGTGCCAGCAGCTCTAAGACTAGCAGGCAGGGGGAGACCCAGTACTTC. Together with reference TRBV7-9 and TRBJ2-5, the CDR3 gives the full variable domain: DTGVSQNPRHKITKRGQNVTFRCDPISEHNRLYWYRQTLGQGPEFLTYFQNEAQLEKSRLLSDRFSAERPKGSFSTLEIQRTEQGDSAMYLCASSSKTSRQGETQYFGPGTRLLVL.

The chain employs TRBV5-1 and TRBJ2-3; 13 bases match TRBD2. This CDR3 region has 16 residues. From germline, CDR1 is SGHRS and CDR2 YFSETQ. V shed 4 bases and J 1 base; nucleotides not matched to a gene: 3. The DNA for the CDR3 is TGCGCCAGCAGCGTTGGGACTAGCGGGGGCACAGATACGCAGTATTTT. Translating it yields CASSVGTSGGTDTQYF.

The CDR3 DNA reads TGTGCCAGAGGACCCGGGATCCAAGAGACCCAGTACTTC. This codes for CARGPGIQETQYF. V gene TRBV12-3 or TRBV12-4 combines with J gene TRBJ2-5, with D perhaps TRBD2 (5 bases). The ends were cut back, 9 bases at V and 1 base at J, with 12 bases in the middle. The CDR3 contains 13 residues.

CDR3 nucleotide sequence: TGTGCCAGCAGCATGGTAGACGAGCAGTACTTC. Protein product: CASSMVDEQYF. V is TRBV6-5 and J is TRBJ2-7, with unresolved D. The CDR3 runs 11 residues. In germline, CDR1 is MNHEY, CDR2 SVGAGI. V was cut by 6 bases and J by 5 bases, with 8 bases left in between.

The chain carries TRBV11-3 and TRBJ2-3; 12 nucleotides agree with TRBD1. CDR1 and CDR2 from the germline V gene are SGHNT and YENEEA. The length of the CDR3 is 17 residues. J lost 4 bases, V lost 5 bases, and 10 bases had no gene match. DNA of the CDR3: TGTGCCAGCAGCCGGATGGGACAGGGGGCGCGGGCAGATACGCAGTATTTT. It encodes CASSRMGQGARADTQYF.

The chain employs TRBV3-1 (or the pseudogene TRBV3-2) and TRBJ1-4; TRBD1 might be the D (6 bases). Trimming stripped 4 bases from V and 6 bases from J, with 12 bases between. The V gene's germline CDR1 is LGHDT and CDR2 YNNKEL (reference sequence). The CDR3 length is 14 residues. The CDR3 is CASSRRGSDEKLFF. The CDR3 region has the DNA TGTGCCAGCAGCCGCAGGGGCTCGGATGAAAAACTGTTTTTT.

V is TRBV4-2 and J is TRBJ2-5; TRBD1 agrees at 10 bases. The V gene end was trimmed by 4 bases and the J gene end by 5 bases; junction bases not matched to a gene: 13. From germline, CDR1 is LGHNA and CDR2 YNFKEQ. The length of the CDR3 is 17 residues. CDR3 nucleotide sequence: TGTGCCAGCAGCCTAACTGCCGGGACAGGGGTCGAGGAGACCCAGTACTTC. Protein: CASSLTAGTGVEETQYF.

The genes are TRBV6-5 and TRBJ1-1, with D uncertain. The germline CDR1 and CDR2 sequences are MNHEY and SVGAGI. The V end was cut by 0 bases, the J end by 6 bases, with 8 bases between. The CDR3 is made up of 13 amino acids. CDR3: CASSYSGDSEAFF. The DNA of the CDR3 is TGTGCCAGCAGTTACTCGGGAGATTCTGAAGCTTTCTTT.

The CDR3 DNA is TGTGCCAGCTACGCGGACAGGGGGGAGCAGTACTTC. Its translation is CASYADRGEQYF. The chain uses TRBV6-5 and TRBJ2-7; 10 nucleotides line up with TRBD1. The germline CDR1 and CDR2 sequences are MNHEY and SVGAGI. CDR3 size: 12 residues. With V trimmed by 8 bases and J by 7 bases, 5 bases remained unmatched.

The rearrangement joins TRBV5-7 to TRBJ2-7; D remains unclear. TRBV5-7 is placed among ORFs of uncertain function. Trimming took off 4 bases at V and 9 bases at J, with 17 bases between the two ends. The CDR3 covers 13 residues. Written as DNA, the CDR3 is TGTGCCAGCAGCCCCTTGAGATCCTTGCCGCAGTACTTC. It encodes CASSPLRSLPQYF.

V usage is TRBV7-9 and J usage is TRBJ2-1; tentative D call: TRBD2 (5 bases). The germline V gene has CDR1 SEHNR and CDR2 FQNEAQ (reference sequence). Trimming removed 6 bases at V and 3 bases at J, with 12 bases between. The CDR3 consists of 14 residues. In nucleotides, the CDR3 is TGTGCCAGCAGTAGAAGAGGGATCTACAATGAGCAGTTCTTC. It encodes CASSRRGIYNEQFF. Using reference TRBV7-9 and TRBJ2-1 for the parts outside the CDR3, the full variable domain is DTGVSQNPRHKITKRGQNVTFRCDPISEHNRLYWYRQTLGQGPEFLTYFQNEAQLEKSRLLSDRFSAERPKGSFSTLEIQRTEQGDSAMYLCASSRRGIYNEQFFGPGTRLTVL.

The chain carries TRBV11-2 and TRBJ1-1, with 7 bases identical to TRBD1. Germline V gives CDR1 SGHAT, CDR2 FQNNGV. Trimming took 3 bases from V and 11 from J; bases not matched to a gene: 9. The CDR3 sequence is 13 residues long. In DNA, the CDR3 is TGTGCCAGCAGCTTTCAGGGAACAGGGGTGGCTTTCTTT. Translated: CASSFQGTGVAFF.

The rearrangement links TRBV5-1 to TRBJ2-1; tentatively, D is TRBD2 (5 bases). The CDR3 extends over 14 amino acids. Germline V gene sequence: CDR1 SGHRS, CDR2 YFSETQ. The V end was cut by 5 bases, the J end by 3 bases, with 12 bases between. CDR3 coding DNA: TGCGCCAGCAGAGACCCGGGAAACTACAATGAGCAGTTCTTC. This encodes CASRDPGNYNEQFF. The whole variable domain, filled in from reference TRBV5-1 and TRBJ2-1, reads KAGVTQTPRYLIKTRGQQVTLSCSPISGHRSVSWYQQTPGQGLQFLFEYFSETQRNKGNFPGRFSGRQFSNSRSEMNVSTLELGDSALYLCASRDPGNYNEQFFGPGTRLTVL.

This clone was observed a handful of times. The chain carries TRBV28 and TRBJ1-1; the match to TRBD1 covers 8 bases. V was pared by 4 bases and J by 2 bases, with 6 bases of the junction left unmatched. The CDR3 is 15 residues long. Per the germline V gene, CDR1 is MDHEN and CDR2 is SYDVKM. CDR3 nucleotide sequence: TGTGCCAGCAGTTCCCGGACAGGGAAAAACACTGAAGCTTTCTTT. Translated: CASSSRTGKNTEAFF.

The rearrangement joins TRBV7-9 to TRBJ1-1, with a tentative D call TRBD1 (6 bases). V lost 5 bases and J lost 4, with 20 bases in between. Germline-derived CDR1 and CDR2 are SEHNR and FQNEAQ (reference sequence). CDR3 length: 16 amino acids. The CDR3 DNA follows: TGTGCCAGCAGCGTCCCCCGGAGGGGAGGGGGCACTGAAGCTTTCTTT. It specifies CASSVPRRGGGTEAFF. Combining the CDR3 with reference TRBV7-9 and TRBJ1-1 gives the whole variable domain DTGVSQNPRHKITKRGQNVTFRCDPISEHNRLYWYRQTLGQGPEFLTYFQNEAQLEKSRLLSDRFSAERPKGSFSTLEIQRTEQGDSAMYLCASSVPRRGGGTEAFFGQGTRLTVV.

The J gene is TRBJ1-6, the V gene TRBV25-1; perhaps TRBD1 as D (5 bases). This CDR3 comprises 17 residues. Per the germline V gene, CDR1 is MGHDK and CDR2 is SYGVNS. Trimming took off 6 bases at V and 4 bases at J, with 19 bases between the two ends. In DNA form, the CDR3 reads TGTGCCAGCAGACCCCCGGGGAGGGGAGGGTATAATTCACCCCTCCACTTT. Amino acid sequence: CASRPPGRGGYNSPLHF.

The chain combines TRBV6-4 with TRBJ2-3; perhaps TRBD2 as D (5 bases). Germline assignment: CDR1 MRHNA and CDR2 SNTAGT. CDR3 length: 15 residues. V shed 4 bases and J shed 0 bases, with 11 bases lying between them. CDR3 region: CASSAEDLSTDTQYF. The CDR3 bases are TGTGCCAGCAGTGCCGAGGACTTGAGCACAGATACGCAGTATTTT.

The chain recombines TRBV6-5 with TRBJ1-2; TRBD1 agrees at 7 bases. This CDR3 is built from 15 residues. Germline V lookup: CDR1 MNHEY, CDR2 SVGAGI. J was trimmed by 8 bases and V by 6 bases; bases with no gene match: 15. CDR3 loop: CASSPTGVDLRGYTF. DNA of the CDR3: TGTGCCAGCAGCCCAACAGGGGTGGACCTGAGGGGCTACACCTTC.

The gene calls are TRBV7-9 and TRBJ1-5; D call uncertain. Germline lookup yields CDR1 SEHNR and CDR2 FQNEAQ (reference sequence). With 5 bases removed from V and 4 bases from J, the gap between germline ends came to 9 bases. The CDR3 loop spans 13 amino acids. For the CDR3, the DNA is TGTGCCAGCAGCGAAAACCTAAATCAGCCCCAGCATTTT. Residues: CASSENLNQPQHF.

The DNA for the CDR3 is TGTGCCAGCAGCCAACTTCGATCCGGCACAGGGCTGGGGAGCTCCTACAATGAGCAGTTCTTC. It codes for CASSQLRSGTGLGSSYNEQFF. The chain couples TRBV27 to TRBJ2-1; perhaps TRBD1 as D (6 bases). V gave up 6 bases and J gave up 0 bases, with 30 bases separating them. The CDR3 runs 21 residues. Germline values: CDR1 MNHEY, CDR2 SMNVEV (reference sequence).

The V gene is TRBV2, the J gene TRBJ1-2, with D possibly being TRBD1 (5 bases). Trimming stripped 7 bases from V and 7 bases from J, with 16 bases between. The CDR3 is 13 residues long. Germline CDR1 SNHLY, CDR2 FYNNEI. The CDR3: CASMAGQGGGYTF. The CDR3 DNA reads as TGTGCCAGCATGGCCGGCCAGGGCGGTGGCTACACCTTC. Combining the CDR3 with reference TRBV2 and TRBJ1-2 gives the whole variable domain EPEVTQTPSHQVTQMGQEVILRCVPISNHLYFYWYRQILGQKVEFLVSFYNNEISEKSEIFDDQFSVERPDGSNFTLKIRSTKLEDSAMYFCASMAGQGGGYTFGSGTRLTVV.